The 14 T cell receptor beta chains below were found in one sample sequenced in a study of blood T cell repertoires in COVID-19. The method was immunoSEQ multiplex PCR; TCRdb's version includes in-frame clones alone and lacks a portion of them. The data contain tens of thousands of clones, more than 80% of them singletons. Sequenced input: peripheral blood. The source of these receptors is an elderly man with acute or convalescent COVID-19.

This clone was observed a few times. The chain joins TRBV28 to TRBJ2-1; TRBD2 matches at 7 bases. The CDR3 runs to 12 residues. Germline trimming cut 6 bases from V and 9 bases from J; bases unmatched to any gene: 5. Germline V lookup: CDR1 MDHEN, CDR2 SYDVKM. The CDR3 DNA follows: TGTGCCAGCAGACATCCTAGCGGTGAGCAGTTCTTC. Protein sequence: CASRHPSGEQFF.

A single count supports this clone. The chain has TRBV28 and TRBJ1-1; 10 nucleotides line up with TRBD1. Germline V lookup: CDR1 MDHEN, CDR2 SYDVKM. This CDR3 is built from 16 residues. V lost 5 bases and J lost 4; bases outside the gene matches: 10. CDR3 coding DNA: TGTGCCAGCAGTATGGACAGGGGGGTCTTGGGCACTGAAGCTTTCTTT. Translating it yields CASSMDRGVLGTEAFF. Combining the CDR3 with reference TRBV28 and TRBJ1-1 gives the whole variable domain DVKVTQSSRYLVKRTGEKVFLECVQDMDHENMFWYRQDPGLGLRLIYFSYDVKMKEKGDIPEGYSVSREKKERFSLILESASTNQTSMYLCASSMDRGVLGTEAFFGQGTRLTVV.

The chain recombines TRBV11-2 with TRBJ2-5, with 8 bases matching TRBD2. This CDR3 region has 18 residues. J lost 4 bases, V lost 3 bases, and 16 bases had no gene match. The germline gives CDR1 SGHAT, CDR2 FQNNGV. CDR3 coding DNA: TGTGCCAGCAGCTTGACTTGGTATAGCGGGGTGGTTGGAGAGACCCAGTACTTC. This codes for CASSLTWYSGVVGETQYF. The variable domain in full, with the rest retrieved from reference TRBV11-2 and TRBJ2-5, is EAGVAQSPRYKIIEKRQSVAFWCNPISGHATLYWYQQILGQGPKLLIQFQNNGVVDDSQLPKDRFSAERLKGVDSTLKIQPAKLEDSAVYLCASSLTWYSGVVGETQYFGPGTRLLVL.

V and J are TRBV5-1 and TRBJ2-7; 7 nucleotides agree with TRBD2. V shed 3 bases and J 3 bases; nucleotides not matched to a gene: 9. Germline V gives CDR1 SGHRS, CDR2 YFSETQ. CDR3 length equals 15 residues. The CDR3 protein is CASSSRGTNLYEQYF. The DNA of the CDR3 is TGCGCCAGCAGCTCCCGGGGGACTAATCTCTACGAGCAGTACTTC.

The V and J genes are TRBV10-3 and TRBJ2-1; TRBD2 matches 13 bases. Trimming at V came to 8 bases and at J to 1 base, leaving 11 bases not matched to a gene. This CDR3 contains 18 residues. Germline V CDR1 and CDR2: ENHRY, SYGVKD. The DNA of the CDR3 is TGTGCCATCGGGACTAGCGGGATCCATCCCTTTTCCTACAATGAGCAGTTCTTC. It is translated as CAIGTSGIHPFSYNEQFF.

The V call is TRBV4-1, the J call TRBJ2-3, with D maybe TRBD2 (6 bases). The CDR3 sequence is 15 residues long. Trimming took off 4 bases at V and 7 bases at J, with 18 bases between the two ends. CDR1 is MGHRA, CDR2 YSYEKL, per germline. The CDR3 nucleotides read TGCGCCAGCAGCCCCGGACTACCAGCCCTCCATACGCAGTATTTT. Translated: CASSPGLPALHTQYF.

V gene TRBV7-9 combines with J gene TRBJ2-2, with 10 bases aligning to TRBD2. The V gene end was trimmed by 5 bases and the J gene end by 5 bases; junction bases not matched to a gene: 8. CDR3 size: 16 residues. Germline V gene sequence: CDR1 SEHNR, CDR2 FQNEAQ (reference sequence). Here the CDR3 reads CASSPISGRLTGELFF. CDR3 in DNA: TGTGCCAGCAGCCCGATTAGCGGGAGGCTGACCGGGGAGCTGTTTTTT.

The table lists this clone with a few counts. Within the sample, other DNA sequences also encode this same CDR3. V usage is TRBV7-8 and J usage is TRBJ2-1; D might be TRBD2 (5 bases). The V end was cut by 0 bases, the J end by 6 bases, with 9 bases between. The CDR3 runs to 14 residues. Germline lookup yields CDR1 SGHVS and CDR2 FQNEAQ. CDR3 in DNA: TGTGCCAGCAGCTTAGCGGGAGTAGGCAATGAGCAGTTCTTC. This codes for CASSLAGVGNEQFF.

The CDR3 DNA reads as TGCACCAGCAGCCATTTATTTGGACTAGCGGGAGGGAAGAACACCGGGGAGCTGTTTTTT. It codes for CTSSHLFGLAGGKNTGELFF. The chain combines TRBV1 with TRBJ2-2; the table's D call of TRBD2 was not tested on the DNA. TRBV1 is a documented pseudogene. The CDR3 is 20 amino acids.

The chain has TRBV24-1 and TRBJ2-3; weak D call: TRBD2 (5 bases). Germline CDR1 and CDR2: KGHDR and SFDVKD. V lost 0 bases and J 3 bases, leaving 9 bases between the germline ends. The CDR3 loop spans 15 amino acids. The CDR3 loop reads CATSDLGEMTDTQYF. The CDR3 DNA sequence: TGTGCCACCAGTGATTTGGGGGAGATGACAGATACGCAGTATTTT.

This clone showed up just once. V usage is TRBV5-8 and J usage is TRBJ1-1; possibly TRBD1 for D (5 bases). The V end lost 1 base, the J end lost 5 bases, and 12 bases lay between the germline ends. Germline V gene data show CDR1 as SGHTS and CDR2 as YDEGEE. The CDR3 loop spans 14 amino acids. CDR3 in DNA: TGTGCCAGCAGCTTGTTTGCGGGGGGGACTGAAGCTTTCTTT. It codes for CASSLFAGGTEAFF.

The chain employs TRBV18 and TRBJ2-7; 8 nucleotides agree with TRBD1. V shed 2 bases and J 2 bases; nucleotides not matched to a gene: 8. Germline V gene lookup returns CDR1 KGHSH and CDR2 LQKENI. This CDR3 region has 16 residues. The CDR3 nucleotides read TGTGCCAGCTCACCAAGCGTGGCAGGGGGCCCCTACGAGCAGTACTTC. Amino acids: CASSPSVAGGPYEQYF.

Here the CDR3 reads CASSPLLTDTQYF. The CDR3, as DNA: TGTGCCAGCAGTCCACTATTGACAGATACGCAGTATTTT. The chain has TRBV27 and TRBJ2-3; no clear D gene. This CDR3 has 13 residues. V shed 5 bases and J shed 3 bases, with 9 bases lying between them. The germline V gene has CDR1 MNHEY and CDR2 SMNVEV (reference sequence).

The rearrangement links TRBV7-9 to TRBJ1-6; tentative D call: TRBD1 (6 bases). Looked up from germline, CDR1 is SEHNR and CDR2 is FQNEAQ (reference sequence). Trimming stripped 2 bases from V and 9 bases from J, with 11 bases between. The CDR3 covers 14 residues. For the CDR3, the DNA is TGTGCCAGCAGCTTAACGACAGGAGCTTCACCCCTCCACTTT. Protein sequence: CASSLTTGASPLHF.